Shown below are 26 T cell receptor beta chains from a single sample sequenced in a study of T-cell reconstitution after alpha-beta-depleted transplantation in children. Preparation of the TCRbeta library involved a method that used unique molecular identifiers. In TCRdb, the PCR reads were re-called with MiXCR into one record per CDR3 protein. The repertoire has about 690,000 distinct CDR3 sequences, 16% of them found once; the top ten carry 1.1%. Material: PBMCs from the stem cell graft donor, obtained from the stem cell graft. Source of these receptors: a human donor who donated a stem cell graft to a child with acute myeloid leukemia.

This clonotype has more than one count but fewer than ten. The rearrangement joins TRBV5-1 to TRBJ1-1; D call uncertain. Germline V gene lookup returns CDR1 SGHRS and CDR2 YFSETQ. This CDR3 has 14 residues. Trimming stripped 3 bases from V and 3 bases from J, with 12 bases between. CDR3 in amino acids: CASSSGKWDTEAFF. In DNA form, the CDR3 reads TGCGCCAGCAGCTCTGGGAAGTGGGACACTGAAGCTTTCTTT.

The chain couples TRBV4-3 to TRBJ2-1, with 8 nucleotides matching TRBD1. This CDR3 region has 15 residues. The germline CDR1 and CDR2 sequences are LGHNA and YSLEER. V was pared by 0 bases and J by 5 bases, with 3 bases of the junction left unmatched. CDR3 region: CASSQEGQGNNEQFF. In DNA, the CDR3 is TGCGCCAGCAGCCAAGAAGGACAGGGAAACAATGAGCAGTTCTTC.

This clonotype was counted at least ten times. V gene TRBV25-1 combines with J gene TRBJ1-2, with D possibly matching TRBD1 (5 bases). The CDR3 has 13 amino acids. CDR1 is MGHDK and CDR2 is SYGVNS in the germline V gene. Trimming stripped 6 bases from V and 3 bases from J, with 11 bases between. The CDR3, as DNA: TGTGCCAGCAGCCGAGGGGACGACTATGGCTACACCTTC. The encoded protein is CASSRGDDYGYTF.

There are a few counts of this clonotype. V and J are TRBV20-1 and TRBJ2-7, with D unresolved. CDR1 and CDR2 (germline): DFQATT, SNEGSKA (reference sequence). The CDR3 is made up of 12 amino acids. Between the trimmed V and J ends, which lost 5 bases and 4 bases, there was a span of 12 bases. CDR3 DNA: TGCAGTGCTCACAACGGGCCTTACGAGCAGTACTTC. As protein: CSAHNGPYEQYF.

The chain uses TRBV7-9 and TRBJ1-2; D is undetermined. With 8 bases removed from V and 0 bases from J, the gap between germline ends came to 13 bases. The length of the CDR3 is 14 residues. Germline V lookup: CDR1 SEHNR, CDR2 FQNEAQ (reference sequence). The chain's CDR3 is CASSQQVANYGYTF. CDR3 nucleotide sequence: TGTGCCAGCTCACAGCAGGTTGCTAACTATGGCTACACCTTC.

This clonotype was seen just once. This may arise from a read error, as a much more abundant clone is one base away. The CDR3 carries no conserved terminal phenylalanine or tryptophan, so it likely arises from a read error. This chain joins TRBV29-1 and TRBJ2-4; 9 bases line up with TRBD2. V lost 6 bases and J lost 4; bases outside the gene matches: 4. The length of the CDR3 is 13 residues. Germline-derived CDR1 and CDR2 are SQVTM and ANQGSEA. Here the CDR3 reads CSVQGLAKNIQYC. The CDR3 DNA sequence: TGCAGCGTCCAGGGACTAGCAAAAAACATTCAGTACTGC.

This clonotype appeared a few times. The chain has TRBV5-1 and TRBJ2-1; possibly TRBD2 for D (6 bases). Germline V lookup: CDR1 SGHRS, CDR2 YFSETQ. The V and J ends lost 0 bases and 1 base respectively, with 14 bases between them. The CDR3 consists of 17 residues. CDR3 DNA sequence: TGCGCCAGCAGCTTGGTAGGCGGGGCCCAATCCTACAATGAGCAGTTCTTC. Encoded protein: CASSLVGGAQSYNEQFF.

This clonotype has at least ten counts. The V and J genes are TRBV20-1 and TRBJ2-3; perhaps D is TRBD1 or TRBD2 (5 bases each). V lost 2 bases and J lost 2, with 17 bases in between. The germline CDR1 and CDR2 sequences are DFQATT and SNEGSKA (reference sequence). The CDR3 spans 16 residues. CDR3 sequence reads: CSARRDRGIPTDTQYF. Written as DNA, the CDR3 is TGCAGTGCTAGACGGGACCGAGGGATTCCCACAGATACGCAGTATTTT.

Ten or more counts support this clonotype. The J gene is TRBJ1-6, the V gene TRBV5-6; D is uncertain. V lost 7 bases and J 8 bases, leaving 16 bases between the germline ends. CDR3 length: 14 amino acids. In germline, CDR1 is SGHDT, CDR2 YYEEEE. CDR3 amino acids: CASSYFDSDSPLHF. The CDR3 DNA is TGTGCCAGCTCCTACTTTGATTCTGATTCACCCCTCCACTTT.

Ten or more counts support this clonotype. The rearrangement joins TRBV24-1 to TRBJ2-7; D ambiguous. Germline V gene sequence: CDR1 KGHDR, CDR2 SFDVKD. The ends were cut back, 5 bases at V and 7 bases at J, with 8 bases in the middle. CDR3 length: 11 amino acids. This CDR3 is CATSVGYEQYF. The CDR3 bases are TGTGCCACCAGTGTGGGGTATGAGCAGTACTTC.

Only a few counts were recorded for this clonotype. The CDR3 is CASSQDWVAGDHNEQFF. CDR3 nucleotides: TGCGCCAGCAGCCAAGATTGGGTAGCGGGGGACCACAATGAGCAGTTCTTC. The V and J genes are TRBV4-3 and TRBJ2-1; 9 bases line up with TRBD2. Germline CDR1 and CDR2: LGHNA and YSLEER. This CDR3 is 17 amino acids long. V gave up 0 bases and J gave up 5 bases; unmatched junction bases: 8.

This clonotype was found a few times. The chain recombines TRBV20-1 with TRBJ2-3; 8 bases line up with TRBD2. Germline CDR1 reads DFQATT; CDR2 reads SNEGSKA (reference sequence). The CDR3 extends over 17 amino acids. V trimming: 0 bases; J trimming: 2 bases; junction bases outside the gene matches: 10. The CDR3 DNA reads TGCAGTGCTAGAGATCTGACAAGCGGGGGCGCCACAGATACGCAGTATTTT. This sequence encodes CSARDLTSGGATDTQYF.

This clonotype came up many times. This chain uses TRBV12-5 with TRBJ2-1; D is possibly TRBD1 (5 bases). Trimming took off 2 bases at V and 7 bases at J, with 6 bases between the two ends. The CDR3 consists of 12 residues. Per germline, CDR1 LGHNT and CDR2 FRNRAP. The CDR3 DNA is TGTGCTAGTGGTTTGCCAGGGAATGAGCAGTTCTTC. Its translation is CASGLPGNEQFF.

This clonotype was seen a few times. The CDR3 loop reads CASTTNGQETQYF. The DNA for the CDR3 is TGTGCCAGCACCACGAACGGCCAAGAGACCCAGTACTTC. The chain recombines TRBV28 with TRBJ2-5; D gene ambiguous. This CDR3 has 13 residues. The germline V gene encodes CDR1 MDHEN and CDR2 SYDVKM. The germline V and J ends were trimmed by 7 bases and 1 base, with 10 bases remaining between them.

The chain joins TRBV12-3 or TRBV12-4 to TRBJ1-1, with D perhaps matching TRBD1 (5 bases). With 1 base removed from V and 6 bases from J, the gap between germline ends came to 12 bases. The length of the CDR3 is 14 residues. The DNA of the CDR3 is TGTGCCAGCAGTTTAGAGGGACCCGACGCTGAAGCTTTCTTT. Translating gives CASSLEGPDAEAFF.

This clonotype was picked up a small number of times. The chain carries TRBV5-1 and TRBJ1-6, with 8 positions matching TRBD1. The germline gives CDR1 SGHRS, CDR2 YFSETQ. The CDR3 is made up of 17 amino acids. Losses at the gene ends were 3 bases for V and 7 bases for J; bases not matched to a gene: 12. This CDR3 is CASSSDPGQVTNSPLHF. In DNA form, the CDR3 reads TGCGCCAGCAGCTCCGACCCGGGACAGGTCACAAATTCACCCCTCCACTTT.

V usage is TRBV20-1 and J usage is TRBJ1-1, with D perhaps matching TRBD1 (5 bases). There are 19 residues in the CDR3. CDR1 and CDR2 from the germline V gene are DFQATT and SNEGSKA (reference sequence). V lost 2 bases to trimming and J lost 6 bases, with 31 bases between them. Written as DNA, the CDR3 is TGCAGTGCTAGACAGGTCGCCCCCCCTGGGGACTTCACTAGAGCTGAAGCTTTCTTT. Its protein product is CSARQVAPPGDFTRAEAFF.

This clonotype was observed many times. This rearrangement joins TRBV5-6 to TRBJ2-7, with D perhaps TRBD2 (6 bases). Deletions cut 1 base from V and 3 bases from J, with 11 bases between. The germline V gene encodes CDR1 SGHDT and CDR2 YYEEEE. The CDR3 has 14 residues. The CDR3 region has the DNA TGTGCCAGCAGCTTGCGGCAGGACTACTACGAGCAGTACTTC. Protein sequence: CASSLRQDYYEQYF. Full variable domain (outside the CDR3, taken from reference TRBV5-6 and TRBJ2-7): DAGVTQSPTHLIKTRGQQVTLRCSPKSGHDTVSWYQQALGQGPQFIFQYYEEEERQRGNFPDRFSGHQFPNYSSELNVNALLLGDSALYLCASSLRQDYYEQYFGPGTRLTVT.

This rearrangement joins TRBV11-1 to TRBJ2-5; 15 bases match TRBD2. With V trimmed by 5 bases and J by 5 bases, 12 bases remained unmatched. Per germline, CDR1 SGHAT and CDR2 FQDESV (reference sequence). This CDR3 has 18 amino acids. For the CDR3, the DNA is TGTGCCAGCAGCCATGGGACTAGCGGGGGGATCTCTCTTGAGACCCAGTACTTC. Encoded protein: CASSHGTSGGISLETQYF.

This clonotype turned up a few times. The rearrangement joins TRBV7-9 to TRBJ1-4, with D perhaps TRBD1 (5 bases). In germline, CDR1 is SEHNR, CDR2 FQNEAQ (reference sequence). V was clipped by 1 base and J by 7 bases, with 13 bases between them. The CDR3 has 15 residues. The CDR3 region is CASSLVPGESEKLFF. The DNA of the CDR3 is TGTGCCAGCAGCTTAGTTCCGGGGGAGAGTGAAAAACTGTTTTTT.

The CDR3 here is CASSLIGSNQPQHF. The CDR3 bases are TGTGCCAGCAGTTTAATCGGTAGCAATCAGCCCCAGCATTTT. The rearrangement links TRBV12-3 or TRBV12-4 to TRBJ1-5; no clear D. The germline V and J ends were trimmed by 2 bases and 0 bases, with 5 bases remaining between them. CDR3 length: 14 amino acids.

This clonotype was seen repeatedly, ten times or more. The rearrangement links TRBV10-3 to TRBJ2-3; the match to TRBD2 covers 10 bases. J lost 4 bases, V lost 6 bases, and 7 bases had no gene match. This CDR3 has 15 residues. CDR1 is ENHRY and CDR2 is SYGVKD in the germline V gene. The CDR3 loop reads CAIRGAGGPADTQYF. The CDR3 DNA reads TGTGCCATCAGGGGAGCGGGGGGGCCGGCAGATACGCAGTATTTT.

This clonotype was found many times. This chain connects TRBV20-1 to TRBJ1-1; D gene uncertain. Germline V lookup: CDR1 DFQATT, CDR2 SNEGSKA (reference sequence). The CDR3 has 12 amino acids. The V and J ends lost 3 bases and 3 bases respectively, with 8 bases between them. The CDR3, as DNA: TGCAGTGCTAGCGACGGGGACACTGAAGCTTTCTTT. Translated: CSASDGDTEAFF.

This clonotype was seen many times. The CDR3 DNA sequence: TGTGCCAGCAGTAGAGGGACAGGCGGACTGAACACTGAAGCTTTCTTT. Its translation: CASSRGTGGLNTEAFF. This chain uses TRBV12-3 or TRBV12-4 with TRBJ1-1, with 8 bases aligning to TRBD1. The CDR3 extends over 16 amino acids. V shed 5 bases, J shed 0 bases, and the junction held 8 bases outside the gene matches.

This clonotype was observed at least ten times. The chain links TRBV19 to TRBJ1-1; weak D call: TRBD1 (5 bases). V lost 5 bases to trimming and J lost 4 bases, with 20 bases between them. The CDR3 loop spans 16 amino acids. Per germline, CDR1 LNHDA and CDR2 SQIVND (reference sequence). The DNA of the CDR3 is TGTGCCAGTAGTCTCGGACAAAGTATCGCTTTCACTGAAGCTTTCTTT. Encoded protein: CASSLGQSIAFTEAFF.

This clonotype has at least ten counts. This sequence joins TRBV7-9 and TRBJ2-2; 9 nucleotides match TRBD2. This CDR3 is built from 16 residues. Germline V gene data show CDR1 as SEHNR and CDR2 as FQNEAQ (reference sequence). Germline trimming cut 5 bases from V and 0 bases from J; bases unmatched to any gene: 4. CDR3 in DNA: TGTGCCAGCAGCCCGCGGGGGGGACCGAACACCGGGGAGCTGTTTTTT. Translation gives CASSPRGGPNTGELFF. The variable domain in full, with the rest retrieved from reference TRBV7-9 and TRBJ2-2, is DTGVSQNPRHKITKRGQNVTFRCDPISEHNRLYWYRQTLGQGPEFLTYFQNEAQLEKSRLLSDRFSAERPKGSFSTLEIQRTEQGDSAMYLCASSPRGGPNTGELFFGEGSRLTVL.